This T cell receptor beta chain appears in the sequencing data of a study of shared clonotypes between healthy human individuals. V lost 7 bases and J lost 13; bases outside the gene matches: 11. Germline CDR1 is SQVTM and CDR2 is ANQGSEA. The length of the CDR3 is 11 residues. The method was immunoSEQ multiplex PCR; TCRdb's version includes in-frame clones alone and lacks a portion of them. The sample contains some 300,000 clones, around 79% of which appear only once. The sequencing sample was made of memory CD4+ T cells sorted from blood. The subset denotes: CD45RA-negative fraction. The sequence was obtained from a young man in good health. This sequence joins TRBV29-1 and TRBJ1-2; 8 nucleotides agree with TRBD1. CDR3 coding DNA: TGCAGCGGCGCCGGGACAGGATTTTCCACCTTC. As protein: CSGAGTGFSTF.